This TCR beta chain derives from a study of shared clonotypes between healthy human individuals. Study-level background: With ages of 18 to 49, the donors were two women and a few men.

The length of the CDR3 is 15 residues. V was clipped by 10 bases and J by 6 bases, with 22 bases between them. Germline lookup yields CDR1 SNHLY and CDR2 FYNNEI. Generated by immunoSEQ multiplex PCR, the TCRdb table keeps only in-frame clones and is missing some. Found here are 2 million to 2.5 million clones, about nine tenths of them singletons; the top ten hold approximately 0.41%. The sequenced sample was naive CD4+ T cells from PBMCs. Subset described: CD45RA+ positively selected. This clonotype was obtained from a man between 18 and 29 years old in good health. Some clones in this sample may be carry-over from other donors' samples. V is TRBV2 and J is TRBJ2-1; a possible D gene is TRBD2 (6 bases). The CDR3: CATVRTSSIGNEQFF. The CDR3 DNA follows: TGTGCCACCGTAAGAACTAGCTCTATAGGCAATGAGCAGTTCTTC.